One and the same sample provided the 3 T cell receptor beta chains below, sequenced in a study of patients and donors after allogeneic stem cell transplantation. TCRdb reprocessed the RT-PCR reads via MiXCR and lists one record per CDR3 protein. The sample contains more than 850,000 distinct CDR3 sequences, about a sixth of which appear only once. Sequencing was carried out using blood, either unsorted or a sorted T cell fraction (not recorded which). The source of these receptors is a human donor who was either an allogeneic HSCT recipient or a stem cell or donor lymphocyte infusion donor (not recorded which). It is not recorded whose cells these are; they may come from a transplant donor.

The sample holds a few counts of this clonotype. The rearrangement uses TRBV18 and TRBJ2-1, with 9 bases lining up with TRBD1. Looked up from germline, CDR1 is KGHSH and CDR2 is LQKENI. V trimming: 4 bases; J trimming: 0 bases; junction bases outside the gene matches: 7. The CDR3 extends over 17 amino acids. The CDR3 nucleotides read TGTGCCAGCTCACTAAACAGGGGGCTTAGCTCCTACAATGAGCAGTTCTTC. The encoded protein is CASSLNRGLSSYNEQFF.

This clonotype was seen a few times. This chain uses TRBV5-8 with TRBJ1-3; D is perhaps TRBD1 (5 bases). The CDR3 consists of 15 residues. V was shortened by 5 bases and J by 0 bases, with 12 bases between the two germline ends. CDR1 and CDR2 (germline): SGHTS, YDEGEE. CDR3 sequence reads: CASSRDRSSGNTIYF. DNA for the CDR3: TGTGCCAGCAGTCGGGACCGGAGCTCTGGAAACACCATATATTTT. Combining the CDR3 with reference TRBV5-8 and TRBJ1-3 gives the whole variable domain EAGVTQSPTHLIKTRGQQATLRCSPISGHTSVYWYQQALGLGLQFLLWYDEGEERNRGNFPPRFSGRQFPNYSSELNVNALELEDSALYLCASSRDRSSGNTIYFGEGSWLTVV.

This chain links TRBV6-1 with TRBJ1-5, with D unclear. CDR1 is MNHNS and CDR2 is SASEGT in the germline V gene. The CDR3 consists of 14 residues. Between the trimmed V and J ends, which lost 10 bases and 7 bases, there was a span of 20 bases. The CDR3 sequence: CATHNLAGYQPQHF. The CDR3 coding sequence is TGTGCCACACACAACCTGGCGGGCTACCAGCCCCAGCATTTT.